The rows below give T cell receptor beta chains drawn from one sample of a study of blood T cell repertoires in COVID-19. Measured with immunoSEQ multiplex PCR; TCRdb has only the in-frame clones, and not every one. Among approximately 230,000 clones listed, 86% were seen once. Sequencing input: peripheral blood. These receptors were collected from a man under 40 who had recovered from COVID-19. The CDR3 runs from the conserved cysteine through the conserved F or W. A D gene is named only where the DNA matches it firmly. Only some rows state a clone size, as once, few, many or a class for expanded clones.

abundance	v_gene	len	j_gene	d_gene	CDR3aa	CDR3nt
-	TRBV10-2	13	TRBJ1-1	TRBD1	CASRAGGVSEAFF	TGCGCCAGCAGGGCAGGGGGAGTAAGTGAAGCTTTCTTT
-	TRBV5-1	15	TRBJ1-3	-	CASSPLESTGNTIYF	TGCGCCAGCAGCCCCTTGGAGTCTACTGGAAACACCATATATTTT
-	TRBV13	13	TRBJ1-1	TRBD1	CASSRQGYTEAFF	TGTGCCAGCAGCCGACAGGGATATACTGAAGCTTTCTTT
-	TRBV7-9	16	TRBJ2-5	TRBD2	CASSLDVTSEKETQYF	TGTGCCAGCAGCTTAGATGTGACTAGCGAGAAAGAGACCCAGTACTTC
-	TRBV12-3/TRBV12-4	13	TRBJ1-1	TRBD1	CASSWTGGTEAFF	TGTGCCAGCAGTTGGACAGGGGGCACTGAAGCTTTCTTT
-	TRBV11-2	14	TRBJ1-2	TRBD1	CASSSDRGEGGYTF	TGTGCCAGCAGCTCAGACAGGGGAGAAGGAGGCTACACCTTC
-	TRBV7-9	13	TRBJ1-1	-	CASSPAGGAEAFF	TGTGCCAGCAGCCCGGCGGGTGGAGCTGAAGCTTTCTTT
-	TRBV19	13	TRBJ2-7	-	CASSTYSVDEQYF	TGTGCCAGTAGTACCTACAGTGTGGACGAGCAGTACTTC
-	TRBV5-6	13	TRBJ2-7	-	CASSFLGGPEQYF	TGTGCCAGCAGCTTCCTCGGAGGGCCCGAGCAGTACTTC
-	TRBV7-2	15	TRBJ1-2	TRBD1	CASSFTFGRGNGYTF	TGTGCCAGCAGCTTTACTTTTGGCAGGGGGAATGGCTACACCTTC
-	TRBV18	13	TRBJ1-2	-	CASSPSPNYGYTF	TGTGCCAGCTCACCATCCCCGAACTATGGCTACACCTTC
-	TRBV4-1	15	TRBJ2-7	TRBD1	CASSQVHRGAYEQYF	TGCGCCAGCAGCCAAGTGCACAGGGGGGCCTACGAGCAGTACTTC
-	TRBV6-5	13	TRBJ2-2	-	CASPGHLTGELFF	TGTGCCAGCCCGGGACACCTCACCGGGGAGCTGTTTTTT
-	TRBV7-7	13	TRBJ1-2	TRBD1	CASSPGDRGAQRF	TGTGCCAGCAGCCCCGGGGACAGGGGGGCACAACGATTC
-	TRBV29-1	14	TRBJ1-2	-	CSVEPPEAPRGYTF	TGCAGCGTTGAACCCCCCGAAGCTCCGCGTGGCTACACCTTC
-	TRBV3-1/TRBV3-2	14	TRBJ1-5	-	CASSPIYSNQPQHF	TGTGCCAGCAGCCCCATCTATAGCAATCAGCCCCAGCATTTT
-	TRBV7-9	13	TRBJ2-3	-	CASSLGERDTQYF	TGTGCCAGCAGCTTAGGAGAAAGAGATACGCAGTATTTT
-	TRBV24-1	15	TRBJ2-6	-	CATSPTGTGANVLTF	TGTGCCACCAGCCCCACAGGGACTGGGGCCAACGTCCTGACTTTC
-	TRBV19	15	TRBJ2-2	-	CASSTPGQNTGELFF	TGTGCCAGTAGCACTCCGGGACAGAACACCGGGGAGCTGTTTTTT
once	TRBV5-6	17	TRBJ2-3	-	CASSYSRGWEVPDTQYF	TGTGCCAGCAGTTACTCCCGGGGGTGGGAGGTCCCAGATACGCAGTATTTT
-	TRBV29-1	15	TRBJ1-2	-	CSVLIIEPAGYGYTF	TGCAGCGTTCTGATCATAGAACCCGCGGGCTATGGCTACACCTTC
once	TRBV7-9	13	TRBJ2-7	-	CASSSLGGYEQYF	TGTGCCAGCAGCTCCCTGGGGGGATACGAGCAGTACTTC
-	TRBV24-1	13	TRBJ2-7	-	CATSDLDSYEQYF	TGTGCCACCAGTGACTTGGACAGCTACGAGCAGTACTTC
-	TRBV6-5	15	TRBJ1-2	TRBD1	CASRSRATGRYGYTF	TGTGCCAGCAGGTCTCGTGCGACAGGGCGGTATGGCTACACCTTC
-	TRBV19	13	TRBJ1-1	-	CASSIVANTEAFF	TGTGCCAGTAGTATAGTAGCAAACACTGAAGCTTTCTTT
-	TRBV12-5	18	TRBJ1-5	-	CASAPPGARLSSNQPQHF	TGTGCTAGTGCCCCGCCAGGGGCGAGGCTCTCTAGCAATCAGCCCCAGCATTTT
-	TRBV11-2	11	TRBJ1-1	-	CASSQILEAFF	TGTGCCAGCAGTCAGATTCTGGAAGCTTTCTTT
-	TRBV7-2	15	TRBJ2-2	-	CASSLRLGDTGELFF	TGTGCCAGCAGCTTAAGACTTGGAGACACCGGGGAGCTGTTTTTT
-	TRBV6-1	12	TRBJ1-1	-	CASSGRGTEAFF	TGTGCCAGCAGTGGCAGGGGCACTGAAGCTTTCTTT
-	TRBV3-1/TRBV3-2	17	TRBJ2-2	-	CASSHEIWTINTGELFF	TGTGCCAGCAGCCACGAAATCTGGACTATTAACACCGGGGAGCTGTTTTTT
-	TRBV28	15	TRBJ1-5	-	CASSPPELDNQPQHF	TGTGCCAGCAGCCCCCCGGAGTTGGACAATCAGCCCCAGCATTTT
-	TRBV19	15	TRBJ1-2	-	CASIKGAGWDYGYTF	TGTGCCAGTATCAAAGGGGCAGGATGGGACTATGGCTACACCTTC
-	TRBV6-5	13	TRBJ1-5	TRBD1	CASSRQGSQPQHF	TGTGCCAGCAGCCGACAGGGCAGCCAGCCCCAGCATTTT
-	TRBV7-2	16	TRBJ1-6	-	CASSSAAGLINSPLHF	TGTGCCAGCAGCTCAGCGGCGGGGCTAATTAATTCACCCCTCCACTTT
-	TRBV2	17	TRBJ1-5	TRBD1	CASSQVPRDRDNQPQHF	TGTGCCAGCAGCCAGGTCCCTCGGGACAGGGACAATCAGCCCCAGCATTTT
once	TRBV5-4	17	TRBJ2-7	TRBD2	CASSLPLAGGSSYEQYF	TGTGCCAGCAGCCTACCACTCGCCGGGGGGAGTTCCTACGAGCAGTACTTC
-	TRBV5-1	15	TRBJ1-1	-	CASSQLNDRNTEAFF	TGCGCCAGCAGCCAGCTTAACGACAGGAACACTGAAGCTTTCTTT
-	TRBV30	18	TRBJ1-3	TRBD1	CAWSVGTGGKTSGNTIYF	TGTGCCTGGAGTGTTGGGACAGGGGGCAAAACCTCTGGAAACACCATATATTTT
-	TRBV23-1	15	TRBJ2-6	-	CASSRPRPGANVLTF	TGCGCCAGCAGTCGTCCCCGTCCTGGGGCCAACGTCCTGACTTTC
-	TRBV12-2	13	TRBJ2-2	-	CASRLQGCGELFF	TGTGCAAGTCGCTTACAGGGCTGCGGGGAGCTGTTTTTT
-	TRBV27	14	TRBJ2-7	TRBD1	CASQRTGDGNEQYF	TGTGCCAGCCAAAGGACAGGGGATGGGAACGAGCAGTACTTC
-	TRBV5-4	14	TRBJ1-2	-	CASSLYQVTYGYTF	TGTGCCAGCAGCCTATATCAGGTGACCTATGGCTACACCTTC
once	TRBV5-5	14	TRBJ2-1	-	CAARGFRSYNEQFF	TGTGCCGCTCGGGGTTTCCGTTCCTACAATGAGCAGTTCTTC
once	TRBV3-1/TRBV3-2	16	TRBJ1-5	TRBD1	CASSQKSGTGLGPQHF	TGTGCCAGCAGCCAAAAGTCCGGGACAGGCCTTGGGCCCCAGCATTTT
once	TRBV6-2/TRBV6-3	13	TRBJ2-2	TRBD1	CASSWTGIGELFF	TGTGCCAGCAGCTGGACAGGGATCGGGGAGCTGTTTTTT
-	TRBV18	16	TRBJ2-5	-	CASSPYQEHLWETQYF	TGTGCCAGCTCACCTTATCAGGAACACCTGTGGGAGACCCAGTACTTC
-	TRBV5-1	14	TRBJ1-2	-	CASSQTGLNYGYTF	TGCGCCAGCAGTCAAACAGGGTTGAACTATGGCTACACCTTC
once	TRBV10-3	14	TRBJ2-1	-	CAISGGLTLNEQFF	TGTGCCATCAGTGGGGGACTGACCCTGAACGAGCAGTTCTTC
-	TRBV24-1	15	TRBJ2-1	TRBD1	CATRDDRGFYNEQFF	TGTGCCACCAGAGACGACAGGGGTTTCTACAATGAGCAGTTCTTC
-	TRBV10-3	13	TRBJ2-3	-	CATLAGAEDTQYF	TGTGCCACCCTGGCGGGGGCGGAAGATACGCAGTATTTT
-	TRBV15	17	TRBJ1-5	-	CATSRDLPEYSNQPQHF	TGTGCCACCAGCAGAGATCTCCCGGAGTATAGCAATCAGCCCCAGCATTTT
-	TRBV5-6	16	TRBJ1-1	-	CASSLSYKQLNTEAFF	TGTGCCAGCAGCTTGAGTTATAAACAGCTAAACACTGAAGCTTTCTTT
-	TRBV24-1	13	TRBJ1-1	TRBD1	CATEGTGGTEAFF	TGTGCCACCGAGGGGACAGGGGGCACTGAAGCTTTCTTT